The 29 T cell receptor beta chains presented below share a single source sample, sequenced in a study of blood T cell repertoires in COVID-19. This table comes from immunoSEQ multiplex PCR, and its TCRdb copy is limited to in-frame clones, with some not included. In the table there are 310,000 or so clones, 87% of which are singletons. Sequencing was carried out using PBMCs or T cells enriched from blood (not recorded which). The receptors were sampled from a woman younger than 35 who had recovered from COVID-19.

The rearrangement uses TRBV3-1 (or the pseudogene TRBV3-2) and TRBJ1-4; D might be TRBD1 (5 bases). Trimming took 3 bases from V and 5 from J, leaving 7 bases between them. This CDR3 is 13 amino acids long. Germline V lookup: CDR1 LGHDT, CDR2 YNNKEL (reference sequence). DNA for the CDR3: TGTGCCAGCAGCCACCGGGGGAATGAAAAACTGTTTTTT. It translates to CASSHRGNEKLFF.

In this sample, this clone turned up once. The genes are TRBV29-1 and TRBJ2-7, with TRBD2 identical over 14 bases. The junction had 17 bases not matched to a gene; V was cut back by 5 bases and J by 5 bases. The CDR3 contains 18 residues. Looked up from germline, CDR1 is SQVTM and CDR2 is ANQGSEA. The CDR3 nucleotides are TGCAGCGTTTATGGCCTCCCCCACGGGACTAGCGGGGGTGACGAGCAGTACTTC. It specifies CSVYGLPHGTSGGDEQYF.

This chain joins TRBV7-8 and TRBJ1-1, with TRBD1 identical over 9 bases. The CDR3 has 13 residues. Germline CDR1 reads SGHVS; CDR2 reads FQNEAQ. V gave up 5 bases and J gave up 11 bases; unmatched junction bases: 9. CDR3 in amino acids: CASSLGQGLGAFF. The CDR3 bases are TGTGCCAGCAGCCTAGGACAGGGGCTTGGCGCTTTCTTT.

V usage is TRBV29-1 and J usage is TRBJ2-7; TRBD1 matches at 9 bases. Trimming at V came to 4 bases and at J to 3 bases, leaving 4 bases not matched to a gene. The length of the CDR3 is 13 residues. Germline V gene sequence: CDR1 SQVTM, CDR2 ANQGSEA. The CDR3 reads CSVGGTGNYEQYF. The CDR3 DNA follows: TGCAGCGTTGGCGGGACAGGGAACTACGAGCAGTACTTC.

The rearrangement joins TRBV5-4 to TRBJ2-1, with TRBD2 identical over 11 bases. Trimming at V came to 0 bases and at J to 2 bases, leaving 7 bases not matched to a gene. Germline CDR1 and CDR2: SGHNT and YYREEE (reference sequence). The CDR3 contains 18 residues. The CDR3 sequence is CASSLGGTSGGAYNEQFF. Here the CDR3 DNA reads TGTGCCAGCAGCTTGGGGGGGACTAGCGGAGGGGCCTACAATGAGCAGTTCTTC.

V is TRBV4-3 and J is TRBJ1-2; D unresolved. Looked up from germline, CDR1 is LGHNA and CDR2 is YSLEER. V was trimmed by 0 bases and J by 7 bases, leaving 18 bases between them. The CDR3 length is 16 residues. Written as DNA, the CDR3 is TGCGCCAGCAGCCAAGATTACTCACAAAACGCGGGTGGCTACACCTTC. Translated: CASSQDYSQNAGGYTF.

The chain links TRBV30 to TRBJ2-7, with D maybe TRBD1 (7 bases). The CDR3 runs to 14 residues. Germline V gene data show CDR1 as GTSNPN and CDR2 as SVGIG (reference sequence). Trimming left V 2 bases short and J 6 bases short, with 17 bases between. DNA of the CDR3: TGTGCCTGGAGTCTTGGGACTGCAGGGGGCGAGCAGTACTTC. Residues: CAWSLGTAGGEQYF.

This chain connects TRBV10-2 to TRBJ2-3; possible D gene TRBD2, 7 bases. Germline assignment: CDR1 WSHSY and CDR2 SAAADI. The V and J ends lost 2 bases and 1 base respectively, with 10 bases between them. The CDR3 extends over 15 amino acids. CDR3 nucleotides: TGCGCCAGCAGTGAGGGCGGGGGCCGCACAGATACGCAGTATTTT. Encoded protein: CASSEGGGRTDTQYF.

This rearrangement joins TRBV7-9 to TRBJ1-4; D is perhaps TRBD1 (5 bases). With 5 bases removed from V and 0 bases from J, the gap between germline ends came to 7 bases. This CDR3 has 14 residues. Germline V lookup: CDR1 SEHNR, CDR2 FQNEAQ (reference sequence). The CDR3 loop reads CASSRQPTNEKLFF. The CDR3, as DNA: TGTGCCAGCAGCCGACAGCCAACTAATGAAAAACTGTTTTTT.

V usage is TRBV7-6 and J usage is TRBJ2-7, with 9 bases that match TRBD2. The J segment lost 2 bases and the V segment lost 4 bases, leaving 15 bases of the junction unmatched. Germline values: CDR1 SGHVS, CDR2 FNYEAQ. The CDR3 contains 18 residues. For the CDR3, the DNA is TGTGCCAGCAGCTCCCGTCCAATGGCTAGCGGGGAGACCTACGAGCAGTACTTC. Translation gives CASSSRPMASGETYEQYF.

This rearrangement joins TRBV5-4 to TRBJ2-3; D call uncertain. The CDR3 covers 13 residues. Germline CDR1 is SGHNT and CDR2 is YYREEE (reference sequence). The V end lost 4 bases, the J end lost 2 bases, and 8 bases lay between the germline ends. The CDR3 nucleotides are TGTGCCAGCAGCCCTGTAGCCACAGATACGCAGTATTTT. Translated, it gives CASSPVATDTQYF. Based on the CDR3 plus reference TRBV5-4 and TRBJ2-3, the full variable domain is ETGVTQSPTHLIKTRGQQVTLRCSSQSGHNTVSWYQQALGQGPQFIFQYYREEENGRGNFPPRFSGLQFPNYSSELNVNALELDDSALYLCASSPVATDTQYFGPGTRLTVL.

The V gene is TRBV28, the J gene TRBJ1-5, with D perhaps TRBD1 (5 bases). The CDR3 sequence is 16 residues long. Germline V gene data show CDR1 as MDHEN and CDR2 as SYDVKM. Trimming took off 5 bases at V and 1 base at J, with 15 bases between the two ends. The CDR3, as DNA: TGTGCCAGCAGTCCAGGGCTGGGAAGAAGCAATCAGCCCCAGCATTTT. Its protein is CASSPGLGRSNQPQHF.

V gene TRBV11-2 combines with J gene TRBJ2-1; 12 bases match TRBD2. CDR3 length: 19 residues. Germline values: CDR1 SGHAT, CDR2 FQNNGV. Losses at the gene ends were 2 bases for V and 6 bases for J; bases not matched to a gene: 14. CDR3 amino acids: CASSLFLPSGRGIGNEQFF. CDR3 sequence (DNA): TGTGCCAGCAGCTTATTTCTTCCTAGCGGGAGGGGAATTGGCAATGAGCAGTTCTTC.

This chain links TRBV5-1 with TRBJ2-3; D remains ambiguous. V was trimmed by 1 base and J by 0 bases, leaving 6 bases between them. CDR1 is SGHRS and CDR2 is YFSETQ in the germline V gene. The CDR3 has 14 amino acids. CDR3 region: CASSLQTSTDTQYF. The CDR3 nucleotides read TGCGCCAGCAGCTTGCAAACTAGCACAGATACGCAGTATTTT.

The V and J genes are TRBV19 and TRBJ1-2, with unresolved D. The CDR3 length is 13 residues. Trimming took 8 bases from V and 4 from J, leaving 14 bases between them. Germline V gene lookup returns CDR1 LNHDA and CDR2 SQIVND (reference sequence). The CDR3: CASSLRGSYGYTF. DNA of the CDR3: TGTGCCAGTTCCCTTCGAGGGAGCTATGGCTACACCTTC. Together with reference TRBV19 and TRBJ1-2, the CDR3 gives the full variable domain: DGGITQSPKYLFRKEGQNVTLSCEQNLNHDAMYWYRQDPGQGLRLIYYSQIVNDFQKGDIAEGYSVSREKKESFPLTVTSAQKNPTAFYLCASSLRGSYGYTFGSGTRLTVV.

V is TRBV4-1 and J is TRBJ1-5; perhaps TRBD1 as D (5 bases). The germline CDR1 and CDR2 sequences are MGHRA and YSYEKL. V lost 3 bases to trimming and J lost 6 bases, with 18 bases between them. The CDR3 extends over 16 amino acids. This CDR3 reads CASSQGQDSHRQPQHF. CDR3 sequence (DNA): TGCGCCAGCAGCCAGGGGCAAGATAGTCATCGTCAGCCCCAGCATTTT.

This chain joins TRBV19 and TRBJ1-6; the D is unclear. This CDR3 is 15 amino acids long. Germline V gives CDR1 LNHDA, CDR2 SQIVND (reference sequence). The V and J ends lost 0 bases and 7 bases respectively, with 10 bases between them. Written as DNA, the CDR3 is TGTGCCAGTAGTATAGAGCGGGCCGGGAATTCACCCCTCCACTTT. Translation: CASSIERAGNSPLHF.

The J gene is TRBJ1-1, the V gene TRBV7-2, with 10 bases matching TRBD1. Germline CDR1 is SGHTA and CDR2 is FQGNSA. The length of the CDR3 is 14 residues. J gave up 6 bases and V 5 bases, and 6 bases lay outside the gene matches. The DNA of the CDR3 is TGTGCCAGCAGCCCGGGACAGGGGTACTCTGAAGCTTTCTTT. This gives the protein CASSPGQGYSEAFF.

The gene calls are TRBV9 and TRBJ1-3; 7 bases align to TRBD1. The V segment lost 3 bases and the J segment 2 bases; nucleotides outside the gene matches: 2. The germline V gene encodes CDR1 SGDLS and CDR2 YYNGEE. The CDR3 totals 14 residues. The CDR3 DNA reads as TGTGCCAGCAGCGCTCAGGGGGCTGGAAACACCATATATTTT. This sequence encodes CASSAQGAGNTIYF.

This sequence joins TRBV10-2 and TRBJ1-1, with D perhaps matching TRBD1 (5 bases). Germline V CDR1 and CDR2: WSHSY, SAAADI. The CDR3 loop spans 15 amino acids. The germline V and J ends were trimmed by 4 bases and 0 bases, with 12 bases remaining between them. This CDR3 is CASSGPGHMNTEAFF. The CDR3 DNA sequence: TGCGCCAGCAGTGGGCCTGGACATATGAACACTGAAGCTTTCTTT.

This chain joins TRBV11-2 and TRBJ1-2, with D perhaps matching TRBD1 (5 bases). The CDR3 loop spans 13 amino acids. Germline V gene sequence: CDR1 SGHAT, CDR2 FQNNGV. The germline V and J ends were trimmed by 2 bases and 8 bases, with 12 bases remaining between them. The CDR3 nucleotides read TGTGCCAGCAGCTTACAGGGAACTAGCGGCTACACCTTC. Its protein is CASSLQGTSGYTF.

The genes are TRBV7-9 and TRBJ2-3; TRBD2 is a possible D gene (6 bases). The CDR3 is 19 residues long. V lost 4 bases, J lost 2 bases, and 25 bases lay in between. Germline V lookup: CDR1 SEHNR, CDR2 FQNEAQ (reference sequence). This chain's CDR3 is CASSSSWARDQSFTDTQYF. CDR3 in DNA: TGTGCCAGCAGCTCGAGTTGGGCGCGGGATCAGAGTTTCACAGATACGCAGTATTTT.

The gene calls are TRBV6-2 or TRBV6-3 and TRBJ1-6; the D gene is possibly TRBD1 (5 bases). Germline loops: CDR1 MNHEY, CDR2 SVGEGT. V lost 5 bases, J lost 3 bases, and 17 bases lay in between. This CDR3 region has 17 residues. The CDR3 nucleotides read TGTGCCAGCAGTCACCGGGGGTCAAGGAACTATAATTCACCCCTCCACTTT. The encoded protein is CASSHRGSRNYNSPLHF.

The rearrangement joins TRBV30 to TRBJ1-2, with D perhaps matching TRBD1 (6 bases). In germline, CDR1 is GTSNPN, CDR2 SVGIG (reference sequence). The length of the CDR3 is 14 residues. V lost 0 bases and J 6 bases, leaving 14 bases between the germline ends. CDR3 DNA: TGTGCCTGGAGTGTCACCAGGGGCGCCGATGGCTACACCTTC. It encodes CAWSVTRGADGYTF.

The CDR3 DNA is TGTGCCAGCAGTTTAAACCCAGGGAACTATGGCTACACCTTC. This gives the protein CASSLNPGNYGYTF. V gene TRBV27 combines with J gene TRBJ1-2, with D possibly matching TRBD1 (5 bases). The CDR3 sequence is 14 residues long. Germline-derived CDR1 and CDR2 are MNHEY and SMNVEV (reference sequence). Trimming took 2 bases from V and 2 from J, leaving 9 bases between them.

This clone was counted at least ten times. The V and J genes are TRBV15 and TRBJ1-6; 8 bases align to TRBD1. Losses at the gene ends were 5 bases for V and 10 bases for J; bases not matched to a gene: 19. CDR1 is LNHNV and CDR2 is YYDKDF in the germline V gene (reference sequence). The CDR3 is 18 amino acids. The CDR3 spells CATSGYGQGETPRSPLHF. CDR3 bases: TGTGCCACCAGCGGGTATGGACAGGGTGAAACCCCGCGCTCACCCCTCCACTTT.

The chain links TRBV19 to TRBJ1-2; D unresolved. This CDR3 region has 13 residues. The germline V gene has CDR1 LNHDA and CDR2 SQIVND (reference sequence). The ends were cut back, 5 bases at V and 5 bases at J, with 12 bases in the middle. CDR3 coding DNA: TGTGCCAGTAGTGGCCGAGGTAGATATGGCTACACCTTC. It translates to CASSGRGRYGYTF.

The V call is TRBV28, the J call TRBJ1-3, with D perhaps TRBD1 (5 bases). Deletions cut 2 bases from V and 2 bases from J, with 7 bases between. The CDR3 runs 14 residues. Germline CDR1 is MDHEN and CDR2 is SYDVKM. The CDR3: CASSLPGAGNTIYF. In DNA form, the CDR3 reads TGTGCCAGCAGTTTACCGGGGGCTGGAAACACCATATATTTT.

CDR3: CATSDSGGTQPQHF. Written as DNA, the CDR3 is TGTGCCACCAGTGATTCAGGGGGGACTCAGCCCCAGCATTTT. The rearrangement joins TRBV24-1 to TRBJ1-5, with 7 bases identical to TRBD1. V shed 2 bases, J shed 6 bases, and the junction held 3 bases outside the gene matches. The CDR3 spans 14 residues. The V gene's germline CDR1 is KGHDR and CDR2 SFDVKD.